Sequencing of this TCR beta chain was carried out in a study of T cell repertoires in cytomegalovirus infection. About the study: Through public TCR beta signatures, both CMV infection and matching HLA type were indicated. Findings and caveats of the study: HLA-C-restricted CMV clonotypes gave the most frequent clonotype in two of eight donors. Of the TCR beta families, the public ones yielded a cumulative frequency that identified carriers of CMV plus the relevant HLA.

There are 16 residues in the CDR3. V lost 6 bases and J lost 1; bases outside the gene matches: 13. Germline V lookup: CDR1 DFQATT, CDR2 SNEGSKA (reference sequence). To note about this clonotype: Its antigen is as yet unknown.

Using its own MiXCR run on the reads, TCRdb lists one record per CDR3 protein. The sample carries about 450,000 distinct CDR3 sequences, 30% to 40% recorded once. The sequence derives from a human donor in good health (CMV status not recorded). Some clones in this sample may be carry-over from other donors' samples. The chain couples TRBV20-1 to TRBJ2-7; 9 nucleotides agree with TRBD1. Sequencing was done on a sample of PBMCs. CDR3 region: CSATPRGQGFSYEQYF. The CDR3 DNA sequence: TGCAGTGCCACGCCTAGGGGACAGGGCTTTTCCTACGAGCAGTACTTC.